The rows below give T cell receptor beta chains drawn from one sample of a study of T cell repertoires in cytomegalovirus infection. TCRdb called the reads again in MiXCR, with one record for every CDR3 protein. Of some 600,000 distinct CDR3 sequences detected, roughly 24% appear once; the ten largest clones hold roughly 8%. The sequencing sample was made of CD8+ T cells from PBMCs. The receptors originated from a human donor in good health (CMV status not recorded). Some clones in this sample may be carry-over from other donors' samples. Each CDR3 is given with its conserved first and last residue. Fields, in order: CDR3 protein, CDR3 DNA, clone size, CDR3 length, D gene, V gene, J gene. D genes are given only for firm matches. Clone size appears in some rows only: once, few, many, or a class for an expanded clone.

CASSIPMSPEAFF,TGTGCCAGCAGCATACCGATGTCCCCTGAAGCTTTCTTT,many,13,-,TRBV7-9,TRBJ1-1
CASSSDGNEQFF,TGCGCCAGCAGCTCGGACGGGAATGAGCAGTTCTTC,few,12,-,TRBV5-1,TRBJ2-1
CASPRVDTQYF,TGTGCCAGCCCAAGGGTTGATACGCAGTATTTT,few,11,-,TRBV28,TRBJ2-3
CASSLRSRVTGTGELFF,TGTGCCAGCAGCTTAAGATCCAGGGTGACCGGGACCGGGGAGCTGTTTTTT,many,17,-,TRBV7-6,TRBJ2-2
CASSYHRSKGSQETQYF,TGTGCCAGCAGTTACCACAGGTCCAAGGGGAGTCAAGAGACCCAGTACTTC,few,17,-,TRBV6-2/TRBV6-3,TRBJ2-5
CAIRRPRGTGELFF,TGTGCCATCAGAAGACCCAGGGGCACCGGGGAGCTGTTTTTT,few,14,-,TRBV10-3,TRBJ2-2
CASSLAHVRGLPYEQYF,TGTGCCAGCAGCTTAGCCCATGTGCGGGGACTACCCTACGAGCAGTACTTC,many,17,TRBD2,TRBV7-2,TRBJ2-7
CATSSFEDGYTF,TGTGCCACCAGCAGTTTTGAAGACGGCTACACCTTC,few,12,-,TRBV15,TRBJ1-2
CASMAGGAYGYTF,TGTGCCAGCATGGCAGGGGGCGCGTATGGCTACACCTTC,many,13,TRBD1,TRBV7-9,TRBJ1-2
CASSRGLAGTLETQYF,TGTGCCAGCAGTCGTGGACTAGCGGGGACCCTAGAGACCCAGTACTTC,-,16,TRBD2,TRBV6-1,TRBJ2-5
CSTRDPVRGLTSEAFF,TGCAGTACTAGAGATCCCGTCAGGGGGTTGACTTCTGAAGCTTTCTTT,-,16,TRBD1,TRBV20-1,TRBJ1-1
CASSLPASGGFYNEQFF,TGTGCCAGCAGCTTACCGGCTAGCGGGGGGTTTTACAATGAGCAGTTCTTC,few,17,TRBD2,TRBV7-9,TRBJ2-1
CASSRTGGTLEKLFF,TGTGCCAGCAGCCGAACAGGGGGCACTCTTGAAAAACTGTTTTTT,many,15,TRBD1,TRBV7-9,TRBJ1-4
CASSPQGGLYEQYF,TGTGCCAGCAGTCCCCAGGGGGGCCTCTACGAGCAGTACTTC,once,14,-,TRBV6-4,TRBJ2-7
CASSELIAGGADTQYF,TGTGCCAGCAGTGAATTAATAGCGGGGGGCGCAGATACGCAGTATTTT,few,16,TRBD2,TRBV6-1,TRBJ2-3